This T cell receptor beta chain was retrieved from a study of T cell responses to AZD1222 COVID-19 vaccine. Broader study findings: The study identified only five or six AZD1222 recipients as seropositive at baseline. With dominance at 160-218 and 743-854, vaccine-associated CD4 TCRs spanned spike. Donors, mostly white British, included more females; clonal diversity was possibly underestimated.

Libraries were prepared by immunoSEQ multiplex PCR; TCRdb keeps only in-frame clonotypes and omits some of them. This sample has some 130,000 clones, with 92% found just once. V lost 2 bases to trimming and J lost 8 bases, with 11 bases between them. Looked up from germline, CDR1 is SGHDT and CDR2 is YYEEEE. CDR3 length: 13 amino acids. As to this clone: Its specificity is unknown.

The V and J genes are TRBV5-6 and TRBJ2-1, with D unresolved. This material consisted of peripheral blood, taken on day 0 of AZD1222 vaccination. This sequence originates from an adult in good health. This CDR3 is CASSFLEGDEQFF. Written as DNA, the CDR3 is TGTGCCAGCAGCTTTTTGGAAGGCGATGAGCAGTTCTTC.